The sequence of this T cell receptor (beta chain) was determined in a study of preoperative IRX-2 immunotherapy in early breast cancer. Sequencing was performed with immunoSEQ multiplex PCR; in TCRdb, only in-frame clones are kept and a portion is missing. The table has some 19,000 clones, around four fifths seen once. A single count supports this clone. This sample's treatment: preoperative locoregional IRX-2 cytokine immunotherapy. Patients received preoperative, locoregional IRX-2 cytokine immunotherapy in a phase Ib study. Unmatched junction bases numbered 4, after V lost 4 bases and J lost 0 bases. Germline CDR1 reads SGHRS; CDR2 reads YFSETQ. The CDR3 sequence is 15 residues long.

The specimen comprised lymph node tissue, sampled after IRX-2 immunotherapy. The source is a human donor with breast cancer. The chain recombines TRBV5-1 with TRBJ2-1; 7 bases map to TRBD1. This CDR3 reads CASSPGQSSYNEQFF. In DNA, the CDR3 is TGCGCCAGCAGCCCGGGACAGAGCTCCTACAATGAGCAGTTCTTC.